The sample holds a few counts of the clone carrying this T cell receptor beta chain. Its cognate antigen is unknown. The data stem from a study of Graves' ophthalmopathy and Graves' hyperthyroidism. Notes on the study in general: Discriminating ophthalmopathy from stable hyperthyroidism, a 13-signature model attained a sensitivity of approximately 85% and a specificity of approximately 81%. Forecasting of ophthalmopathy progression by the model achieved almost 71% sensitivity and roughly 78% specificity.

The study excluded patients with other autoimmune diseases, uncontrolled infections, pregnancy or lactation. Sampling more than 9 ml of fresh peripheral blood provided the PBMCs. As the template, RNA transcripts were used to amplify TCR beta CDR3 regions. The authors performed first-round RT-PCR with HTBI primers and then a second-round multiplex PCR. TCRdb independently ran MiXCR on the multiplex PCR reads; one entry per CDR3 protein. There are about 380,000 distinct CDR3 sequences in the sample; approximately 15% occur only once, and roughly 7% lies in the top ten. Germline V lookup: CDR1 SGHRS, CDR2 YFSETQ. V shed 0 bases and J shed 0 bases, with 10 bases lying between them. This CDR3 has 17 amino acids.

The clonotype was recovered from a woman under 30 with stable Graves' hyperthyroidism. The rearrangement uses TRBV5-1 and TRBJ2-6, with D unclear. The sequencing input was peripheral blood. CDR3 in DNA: TGCGCCAGCAGCTTGGCACCTCTCGTCTCTGGGGCCAACGTCCTGACTTTC. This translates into CASSLAPLVSGANVLTF.